This T cell receptor (beta chain) was identified during a study of blood T cell repertoires in COVID-19. The wider study: Collection of acute and convalescent COVID-19 samples took place in the United States, Italy and Spain. T cells, B-cell-depleted T cells, or PBMCs supplied cDNA or gDNA.

Per the authors' pipeline: The authors estimated nucleated cell counts from reference gene primer amplification. The table came from immunoSEQ multiplex PCR; TCRdb's copy has only in-frame clones and leaves some out. Clone size and the V and J calls come from that table; the DNA yielded D and trimming. The sample has a few hundred thousand clones, 65% to 90% seen once. From germline, CDR1 is MDHEN and CDR2 SYDVKM. Trimming pared 5 bases from V and 2 bases from J, leaving 26 bases between. This CDR3 spans 19 amino acids. The Seattle patients joined while their infection was active and were tracked longitudinally afterward.

Sequencing was carried out using peripheral blood. V is TRBV28 and J is TRBJ2-3, with D perhaps matching TRBD2 (7 bases). The sequence came from a woman between 65 and 79 years old with COVID-19, enrolled during active disease. CDR3 amino acids: CASSGGATGSGAFTDTQYF. CDR3 nucleotides: TGTGCCAGCAGTGGGGGGGCAACAGGTTCAGGGGCTTTCACAGATACGCAGTATTTT.